This entry is about one T cell receptor (beta chain). Its binding antigen is unknown. Qualities for individual bases were not recorded, and no much larger clone is one base off. Libraries were made using 5' RACE. TCRdb names Illumina HiSeq 2500 as the instrument used. The second PCR ran for about 6 to 11 cycles and used a J-beta primer mix along with a sample-barcoded 5' primer. A template-switch 5' adaptor carrying 12 random nucleotides introduced a unique molecular identifier onto each TCR beta cDNA molecule. At least 2.5 million CDR3-containing paired-end reads were obtained from each sample. First-strand cDNA synthesis was performed from all RNA using the Mint cDNA synthesis kit, with priming by a TRBC-specific oligonucleotide. All cDNA was treated with uracil-DNA glycosylase and then went through a first 18-cycle PCR with the universal primers M1SS and BC2_uni_R. Regarding the original processing steps: For normalization, 1 million high-quality reads, each with a distinct molecular identifier, were randomly selected from each sample. Reads sharing molecular identifiers were discarded rather than binned into consensus sequences. MiTCR, set to a Q25 quality threshold and the strictest error-elimination algorithm, was used for CDR3 identification, clonotype clustering and error correction. A nonparametric unseen species model using Euler transformation provided a lower-bound estimate of total TCR beta diversity. Using fastp trimming at Q25 and MiXCR clonotype assembly, TCRdb reanalyzed the public sequencing data and kept in-frame beta chains. Entries that share a CDR3 protein sequence are merged under the most common genes and DNA. The V and J calls and clone size come from TCRdb's table, not from the authors' own analysis. The sample data list 730,000 or so distinct CDR3 sequences, and less than 45% of these were observed just once. The ten top clones hold about 30% of the sample.

The record originates from a study of blood T cells in healthy people across ages (dated by TCRdb to about 2015). Study-level background: In model experiments, template switching captured roughly one uniquely barcoded TCR beta cDNA molecule for every two T cells. The donors were divided into four age groups: young (average approximately 17 years), middle-aged (approximately 39), aged (around 67) and long-lived (82). To avoid experimental bias, donors of different ages were distributed randomly across sequencing lanes. To track age-related changes in TCR beta repertoire diversity, the study relied on deep sequencing normalized with unique cDNA molecular identifiers. Using the same blood draw, the study looked at two additional independent replicas of 1 million unique cDNA reads for two donors, one aged 18 to 30 and the other aged 80 or older.

Donors were 30 to 45 systemically healthy Caucasian individuals from Russia aged about 6 to 100 years. About 10 milliliters of peripheral blood were drawn from each donor into EDTA-treated Vacutainer tubes. Ficoll-Paque density-gradient centrifugation was used to isolate PBMCs, with at least 7 million obtained per sample. Total RNA was extracted from PBMCs with Trizol reagent, with at least 6 micrograms obtained per sample. For every donor, an aliquot of PBMCs went through flow cytometry to measure the percentages of naive CD45RAhigh/CD27high T cells. CDR1 is given as SGHKS and CDR2 as YYEKEE, both from the germline V gene (reference sequence). Measured from the cysteine to the phenylalanine, the CDR3 is 15 residues long. Solely the CDR3 DNA is kept, with 45 bases framed from the first base. Overall study results and their limits: Conclusive comparison of naive and antigen-experienced compartments was prevented by the profiling of bulk unsorted PBMCs. Total diversity estimates from one million sequenced T cells were considered lower bounds and underestimates. There was a strong correlation between observed TCR beta diversity and the percentage of naive T cells measured by flow cytometry. Observed TCR beta diversity per million T cells fell roughly linearly with age, and a significant reduction was already apparent by age roughly 40. Compared with the aged group, more naive CD4+ T cells, fewer expanded clones and increased TCR diversity were shown by the long-lived group, suggesting age selection. Because the CMV infection status of the donors was unknown, age-related changes in expanded clonotypes may potentially have been confounded.

Recombination connected TRBV5-5 to TRBJ2-4, with a tentative D gene TRBD2 over 6 matching bases. The J call is in doubt because the DNA end fits TRBJ2-7 better. Sequencing used blood. The receptor's source is an elderly man in good health. The nucleotide sequence reads TGTGCCAGCAGCTTGACGGGGGACTTGTCCTACGAGCAGTACTTC. Its amino acids are CASSLTGDLSYEQYF.